The 14 T cell receptor beta chains below come from one sample, sequenced in a study of blood T cell repertoires in COVID-19. Libraries were prepared by immunoSEQ multiplex PCR; TCRdb keeps only in-frame clonotypes and omits some of them. The profile covers almost 95,000 clones, with 72% appearing a single time and 20% to 25% taken by the ten largest. Material: peripheral blood. The receptors come from a woman aged 60-70 years in a cohort sampled during active or convalescent COVID-19.

This clone was counted a single time. The rearrangement uses TRBV2 and TRBJ1-2; D is possibly TRBD1 (5 bases). Germline CDR1 reads SNHLY; CDR2 reads FYNNEI. The CDR3 is 14 residues long. Trimming took 5 bases from V and 2 from J, leaving 12 bases between them. CDR3 protein: CASSIPQVNYGYTF. CDR3 DNA: TGTGCCAGCAGTATACCACAGGTGAACTATGGCTACACCTTC.

This clone has a single count. The chain is built from TRBV5-8 and TRBJ2-5; 13 nucleotides agree with TRBD2. CDR1 is SGHTS and CDR2 is YDEGEE in the germline V gene. This CDR3 comprises 17 residues. Germline trimming cut 3 bases from V and 0 bases from J; bases unmatched to any gene: 5. The CDR3 spells CASSSGLAGRYQETQYF. Here the CDR3 DNA reads TGTGCCAGCAGCTCGGGACTAGCGGGGAGATACCAAGAGACCCAGTACTTC.

The V call is TRBV3-1 (or the pseudogene TRBV3-2), the J call TRBJ2-2, with 7 bases matching TRBD1. V dropped 3 bases and J dropped 8; count of bases not matched to a gene: 9. Per the germline V gene, CDR1 is LGHDT and CDR2 is YNNKEL (reference sequence). The CDR3 sequence is 15 residues long. The DNA of the CDR3 is TGTGCCAGCAGCCAGGCCCTAGACAGGGTAGGGGAGCTGTTTTTT. Translated: CASSQALDRVGELFF.

V gene TRBV7-9 combines with J gene TRBJ1-4; 7 bases agree with TRBD1. This CDR3 is built from 15 residues. Germline CDR1 is SEHNR and CDR2 is FQNEAQ (reference sequence). The V segment lost 3 bases and the J segment 5 bases; nucleotides outside the gene matches: 6. CDR3 amino acids: CASSLGDRRNEKLFF. The CDR3 DNA is TGTGCCAGCAGCTTGGGGGACAGACGGAATGAAAAACTGTTTTTT.

Remarks on this clone: This same CDR3 is encoded by further DNA sequences in the sample. J is TRBJ2-5 and V is TRBV30; 11 bases are a match to TRBD2. Unmatched junction bases numbered 0, after V lost 0 bases and J lost 3 bases. This CDR3 comprises 14 residues. Germline lookup yields CDR1 GTSNPN and CDR2 SVGIG (reference sequence). CDR3 protein: CAWSVLAGEETQYF. CDR3 DNA: TGTGCCTGGAGTGTACTAGCGGGGGAAGAGACCCAGTACTTC.

The chain is built from TRBV6-5 and TRBJ2-1; TRBD1 agrees at 7 bases. This CDR3 is 14 amino acids long. Germline lookup yields CDR1 MNHEY and CDR2 SVGAGI. Unmatched junction bases numbered 9, after V lost 8 bases and J lost 5 bases. CDR3 protein: CASFIDRANNEQFF. The CDR3 coding sequence is TGTGCCAGCTTTATTGACAGGGCAAACAATGAGCAGTTCTTC.

The rearrangement uses TRBV11-3 and TRBJ2-3; TRBD1 matches 8 bases. Germline V gene sequence: CDR1 SGHNT, CDR2 YENEEA. V gave up 5 bases and J gave up 8 bases; unmatched junction bases: 3. This CDR3 spans 12 amino acids. CDR3: CASSPDRATQYF. In nucleotides, the CDR3 is TGTGCCAGCAGCCCGGACAGGGCTACGCAGTATTTT.

This clone was picked up one time. This chain uses TRBV2 with TRBJ1-3, with D possibly being TRBD1 (5 bases). The V end was cut by 9 bases, the J end by 0 bases, with 15 bases between. The CDR3 sequence is 15 residues long. Germline CDR1 is SNHLY and CDR2 is FYNNEI. CDR3 sequence: CASDAGGLSGNTIYF. The CDR3 DNA follows: TGTGCCAGTGACGCGGGGGGACTCTCTGGAAACACCATATATTTT.

V gene TRBV2 combines with J gene TRBJ2-4; D unresolved. The germline V gene encodes CDR1 SNHLY and CDR2 FYNNEI. V was clipped by 4 bases and J by 1 base, with 11 bases between them. The CDR3 length is 15 residues. CDR3 in DNA: TGTGCCAGCAGTGTCCTAGGCACGGCCAAAAACATTCAGTACTTC. Residues: CASSVLGTAKNIQYF. The variable domain in full, with the rest retrieved from reference TRBV2 and TRBJ2-4, is EPEVTQTPSHQVTQMGQEVILRCVPISNHLYFYWYRQILGQKVEFLVSFYNNEISEKSEIFDDQFSVERPDGSNFTLKIRSTKLEDSAMYFCASSVLGTAKNIQYFGAGTRLSVL.

The rearrangement joins TRBV10-3 to TRBJ2-7, with TRBD1 identical over 7 bases. Germline loops: CDR1 ENHRY, CDR2 SYGVKD. The J segment lost 3 bases and the V segment lost 3 bases, leaving 5 bases of the junction unmatched. The CDR3 has 14 residues. Written as DNA, the CDR3 is TGTGCCATCAGTGAAGACAGGGTTGGCTACGAGCAGTACTTC. Translation gives CAISEDRVGYEQYF.

This clone was counted only a few times. V usage is TRBV11-2 and J usage is TRBJ2-1; D might be TRBD2 (6 bases). This CDR3 spans 11 amino acids. The germline V and J ends were trimmed by 4 bases and 11 bases, with 9 bases remaining between them. Germline V gene data show CDR1 as SGHAT and CDR2 as FQNNGV. The CDR3 is CASSSRTKQFF. For the CDR3, the DNA is TGTGCCAGCAGCTCACGGACTAAGCAGTTCTTC.

The chain has TRBV5-1 and TRBJ1-1; 7 nucleotides match TRBD1. J was trimmed by 7 bases and V by 0 bases; bases with no gene match: 6. Germline V gene data show CDR1 as SGHRS and CDR2 as YFSETQ. The CDR3 totals 14 residues. Written as DNA, the CDR3 is TGCGCCAGCAGCTTGGGGGACAGTGGAAATGAAGCTTTCTTT. Its protein product is CASSLGDSGNEAFF.

J is TRBJ1-2 and V is TRBV28; D not certain. V gave up 6 bases and J gave up 2 bases, with 13 bases separating them. The length of the CDR3 is 14 residues. From germline, CDR1 is MDHEN and CDR2 SYDVKM. This CDR3 reads CASSQTRRNYGYTF. In nucleotides, the CDR3 is TGTGCCAGCAGCCAGACACGCAGGAACTATGGCTACACCTTC.

The chain recombines TRBV7-9 with TRBJ2-7, with TRBD2 matching over 10 bases. J lost 2 bases, V lost 5 bases, and 3 bases had no gene match. This CDR3 has 14 amino acids. CDR1 and CDR2 (germline): SEHNR, FQNEAQ (reference sequence). The DNA of the CDR3 is TGTGCCAGCAGCCTTAGCGGGGGGCCCTACGAGCAGTACTTC. Translating it yields CASSLSGGPYEQYF.